One and the same sample provided the 14 T cell receptor beta chains below, sequenced in a study of T cells in Graves' hyperthyroidism and ophthalmopathy. Template material for amplifying TCR beta CDR3 regions consisted of RNA transcripts. When the TCR CDR3 underwent first-round RT-PCR, the HTBI primer set was used. Via MiXCR, TCRdb re-called the multiplex PCR reads, giving one row per CDR3 protein. The sample has approximately 700,000 distinct CDR3 sequences; around 17% are singletons. Sequences were obtained from blood. The source is a young man with Graves' hyperthyroidism.

This clonotype was detected ten times or more. J is TRBJ1-3 and V is TRBV28, with D hard to call. The V end lost 5 bases, the J end lost 2 bases, and 10 bases lay between the germline ends. Looked up from germline, CDR1 is MDHEN and CDR2 is SYDVKM. This CDR3 spans 14 amino acids. In DNA form, the CDR3 reads TGTGCCAGCAGTACATACCAAACTGGAAACACCATATATTTT. Translation gives CASSTYQTGNTIYF.

This clonotype was observed at least ten times. The chain couples TRBV27 to TRBJ1-2; D unresolved. The germline V gene encodes CDR1 MNHEY and CDR2 SMNVEV (reference sequence). The germline V and J ends were trimmed by 5 bases and 8 bases, with 9 bases remaining between them. There are 11 residues in the CDR3. The CDR3 is CASSHRRGYTF. In DNA, the CDR3 is TGTGCCAGCAGTCACCGGAGGGGCTACACCTTC.

The genes are TRBV20-1 and TRBJ2-7, with 8 bases identical to TRBD2. This CDR3 comprises 14 residues. Germline values: CDR1 DFQATT, CDR2 SNEGSKA (reference sequence). J was trimmed by 6 bases and V by 0 bases; bases with no gene match: 7. CDR3 in amino acids: CSARDKSGSCEQYF. The CDR3 region has the DNA TGCAGTGCTAGAGATAAAAGCGGGAGCTGCGAGCAGTACTTC.

V and J are TRBV4-3 and TRBJ2-3; no reliable D call. The V end was cut by 1 base, the J end by 4 bases, with 6 bases between. Germline V gene data show CDR1 as LGHNA and CDR2 as YSLEER. The CDR3 sequence is 13 residues long. CDR3 nucleotides: TGCGCCAGCAGCCAAGGTCCCTCAGATACGCAGTATTTT. Protein product: CASSQGPSDTQYF.

This clonotype appeared many times. A junction boundary mismatches the germline segment, possibly from a read error. The chain carries TRBV12-3 or TRBV12-4 and TRBJ2-1; 10 nucleotides agree with TRBD2. The CDR3 contains 17 residues. The DNA of the CDR3 is TGTGCCAGCAGTCCGACCCGGGAAGCTAGCGGGAGTTATGAGCGGTTCTTC. Protein sequence: CASSPTREASGSYERFF.

At least ten counts were recorded for this clonotype. The chain couples TRBV6-5 to TRBJ2-3; no firm D call. The ends were cut back, 1 base at V and 4 bases at J, with 12 bases in the middle. Germline V gene data show CDR1 as MNHEY and CDR2 as SVGAGI. This CDR3 region has 15 residues. CDR3 DNA: TGTGCCAGCAGTTACTATGGGTTGGAGTCAGATACGCAGTATTTT. Translating gives CASSYYGLESDTQYF.

This clonotype showed up just a few times. For the CDR3, the DNA is TGTGCCAGCAGTTTCAAAGGCATGCCAAACTATGGCTACACCTTC. It yields the protein CASSFKGMPNYGYTF. This chain joins TRBV28 and TRBJ1-2, with D hard to call. The CDR3 sequence is 15 residues long. The germline gives CDR1 MDHEN, CDR2 SYDVKM. V was shortened by 3 bases and J by 2 bases, with 13 bases between the two germline ends.

Remarks on this clonotype: Since a much larger clone is just one base distant, this may be a read error. The chain uses TRBV6-2 or TRBV6-3 and TRBJ2-5; 7 nucleotides agree with TRBD2. CDR1 is MNHEY, CDR2 SVGEGT, per germline. The V gene end was trimmed by 3 bases and the J gene end by 2 bases; junction bases not matched to a gene: 12. The CDR3 runs 17 residues. CDR3 DNA sequence: TGTGCCAGCAGTTATTACGTGGCGGGAGAGATTCAAGAGACCCAGTACTTC. As protein: CASSYYVAGEIQETQYF.

Note on this clonotype: Since a much larger clone is just one base distant, this may be a read error. The chain has TRBV29-1 and TRBJ2-5; 10 bases line up with TRBD1. Germline lookup yields CDR1 SQVTM and CDR2 ANQGSEA. Unmatched junction bases numbered 5, after V lost 6 bases and J lost 1 base. The CDR3 extends over 14 amino acids. The CDR3 here is CSVPGQGGQETQYF. CDR3 nucleotide sequence: TGCAGCGTCCCCGGACAGGGGGGCCAAGAGACCCAGTACTTC.

Regarding this clonotype: Possible read error: a much larger clone is one base away. The genes are TRBV5-1 and TRBJ2-1; 9 bases are a match to TRBD2. The end of the DNA fits TRBJ2-7 better, so the J call may be wrong. The CDR3 totals 15 residues. The germline V gene encodes CDR1 SGHRS and CDR2 YFSETQ. CDR3 nucleotide sequence: TGCGCCAGCAGCTCCGGGACTAGCCCGGGCAATGAGCAGTACTTC. It is translated as CASSSGTSPGNEQYF.

This clonotype was detected a few times. This rearrangement joins TRBV30 to TRBJ2-5; TRBD1 or TRBD2 may be the D gene (5 bases each). This CDR3 contains 12 residues. CDR1 and CDR2 (germline): GTSNPN, SVGIG (reference sequence). The V gene lost 3 bases and the J gene lost 2 bases, with 7 bases spanning the gap. DNA of the CDR3: TGTGCCTGGAGCTGGGGGCAAGAGACCCAGTACTTC. Its translation: CAWSWGQETQYF.

The chain is built from TRBV20-1 and TRBJ1-2; 10 nucleotides agree with TRBD1. J gave up 2 bases and V 3 bases, and 0 bases lay outside the gene matches. Germline loops: CDR1 DFQATT, CDR2 SNEGSKA (reference sequence). This CDR3 is built from 13 residues. CDR3 nucleotide sequence: TGCAGTGCTAGGGGACAGGGGAACTATGGCTACACCTTC. Translating gives CSARGQGNYGYTF.

This clonotype was seen only a few times. The chain combines TRBV25-1 with TRBJ1-1; no clear D. The ends were cut back, 4 bases at V and 11 bases at J, with 11 bases in the middle. Germline V gene sequence: CDR1 MGHDK, CDR2 SYGVNS. This CDR3 contains 11 residues. CDR3 nucleotide sequence: TGTGCCAGCAGTGGGTCAGGAAAGGCTTTCTTT. Its protein is CASSGSGKAFF.

Many counts were recorded for this clonotype. The chain couples TRBV6-2 or TRBV6-3 to TRBJ2-7, with 14 bases matching TRBD2. The V and J ends lost 5 bases and 3 bases, in that order; junction bases with no gene match: 12. Germline V gene sequence: CDR1 MNHEY, CDR2 SVGEGT. CDR3 length equals 18 residues. Written as DNA, the CDR3 is TGTGCCAGCAGTCGTACCGGGACTAGCGGGAGTAGGTTCTACGAGCAGTACTTC. It translates to CASSRTGTSGSRFYEQYF.